This is a list of T cell receptor beta chains from one sample in a study of T-cell reconstitution after alpha-beta-depleted transplantation in children. TCRdb called the PCR reads again in MiXCR, with one record for every CDR3 protein. The repertoire consists of about 300,000 distinct CDR3 sequences, with just over 7.5% occurring once and the leading ten covering 9.1%. Here the sequenced sample was peripheral blood, taken 360 days after TCRalphabeta/CD19-depleted stem cell transplant. The receptors here all came from a female patient under 10 years old who had a stem cell transplant for Fanconi anemia, so the T cells may come from the graft donor. CDR3s include the opening cysteine and the closing phenylalanine or tryptophan. Fields, in order: clone size, V gene, D gene, CDR3 length, J gene, CDR3 DNA, CDR3 protein. D genes are given only for firm matches. Some rows mark clone size as missing; the rest say once, few, many or name a class of expanded clone.

>few|TRBV4-2|-|15|TRBJ1-2
TGTGCCAGCAGCCAAGATACTCCATCCTACTATGGCTACACCTTC
CASSQDTPSYYGYTF
>many|TRBV12-3/TRBV12-4|-|12|TRBJ1-2
TGTGCCAGCAGTCACCACCCCGATTCAGGGAGCTTC
CASSHHPDSGSF
>few|TRBV20-1|TRBD1|14|TRBJ2-3
TGCAGTGCGCTCACAGGGGTTGGCACAGATACGCAGTATTTT
CSALTGVGTDTQYF
>many|TRBV3-1|-|17|TRBJ2-2
TGTGCCAGCAGCCAAGTTCCTTGGGAGGCGAACACCGGGGAGCTGTTTTTT
CASSQVPWEANTGELFF
>many|TRBV3-1|-|14|TRBJ2-7
TGTGCCAGCAGCCAAGAGACTAGGGTGGACGAGCAGTACTTC
CASSQETRVDEQYF
>few|TRBV5-1|-|15|TRBJ1-1
TGCGCCAGCAGCGCTCCTCCGGGGGGTCTCCCTGAAGCTTTCTTT
CASSAPPGGLPEAFF
>few|TRBV20-1|-|15|TRBJ1-4
TGCAGTGCTAGGACCGTGAAGGATTTAGAGGAAAAACTGTTTTTT
CSARTVKDLEEKLFF
>-|TRBV11-1|TRBD2|19|TRBJ2-3
TGTGCCAGCAGCTCCTCCCGACTAGCGGGAAAGGGAGGGGCAGATACGCAGTATTTT
CASSSSRLAGKGGADTQYF
>few|TRBV13|-|14|TRBJ2-1
TGTGCCAGCACGATTCCAGGGGCGGGGGATGAGCAGTTCTTC
CASTIPGAGDEQFF
>many|TRBV12-3/TRBV12-4|-|15|TRBJ1-6
TGTGCCAGCAGTTTATGGGAACCCTATAATTCACCCCTCCACTTT
CASSLWEPYNSPLHF
>few|TRBV7-8|TRBD2|17|TRBJ2-7
TGTGCCAGCAGCTTATTTAGGCTAGCGGGGGTTGCCTACGAGCAGTACTTC
CASSLFRLAGVAYEQYF
>few|TRBV6-5|TRBD1|17|TRBJ1-3
TGTGCCAGCAGTATACGACAGGGCCTCGGCTCTGGAAACACCATATATTTT
CASSIRQGLGSGNTIYF
>few|TRBV7-9|-|14|TRBJ2-1
TGTGCCAGCAGCCCCGTCCTTACCTACAATGAGCAGTTCTTC
CASSPVLTYNEQFF
>-|TRBV15|-|15|TRBJ1-2
TGTGCCACCAGCAGAGATAGGGACGCCGCTTCTGGCTACACCTTC
CATSRDRDAASGYTF
>-|TRBV9|TRBD2|16|TRBJ2-1
TGTGCCAGCAGCGCGGGACTAGCGGGATTAAGGGATGAGCAGTTCTTC
CASSAGLAGLRDEQFF
>many|TRBV28|-|12|TRBJ2-7
TGTGCCAGCAGAGGGAACTCCTACGAGCAGTACTTC
CASRGNSYEQYF
>many|TRBV11-2|-|15|TRBJ2-5
TGTGCCAGCAGCTTAATGGCTTACAAGCAAGAGACCCAGTACTTC
CASSLMAYKQETQYF
>-|TRBV2|-|16|TRBJ2-2
TGTGCCAGTGAAACTTCCGGGACCTCGGACACCGGGGAGCTGTTTTTT
CASETSGTSDTGELFF
>many|TRBV18|-|16|TRBJ1-4
TGTGCCAGCTCACCTTCGGCAGACGCAACTAATGAAAAACTGTTTTTT
CASSPSADATNEKLFF
>many|TRBV11-1|TRBD2|18|TRBJ2-5
TGTGCCAGCAGCTCGGGGACTAGCGGGAGTTGGGTACAAGAGACCCAGTACTTC
CASSSGTSGSWVQETQYF
>many|TRBV5-1|TRBD2|18|TRBJ2-3
TGCGCCAGCAGCTTAGGGGGAACTAGCGGGATTCGGGCCAATACGCAGTATTTT
CASSLGGTSGIRANTQYF
>many|TRBV4-2|TRBD2|15|TRBJ2-1
TGTGCCAGCAGCCAGACTAGCGGGGGGTACAATGAGCAGTTCTTC
CASSQTSGGYNEQFF
>few|TRBV3-1|TRBD2|15|TRBJ2-4
TGTGCCAGCAGCCAACTCGGGGGGGCAAAAAACATTCAGTACTTC
CASSQLGGAKNIQYF
>few|TRBV9|TRBD2|14|TRBJ2-1
TGTGCCAGCAGCGTTGGACTAGCGGCGAATGAGCAGTTCTTC
CASSVGLAANEQFF
>many|TRBV7-9|-|13|TRBJ2-3
TGTGCCACCCAGCCTGGGCGCACAGATACGCAGTATTTT
CATQPGRTDTQYF
>many|TRBV12-3/TRBV12-4|-|14|TRBJ1-2
TGTGCCAGCAGTGGGTCAGGGAGTACGGAAGGCTACACCTTC
CASSGSGSTEGYTF